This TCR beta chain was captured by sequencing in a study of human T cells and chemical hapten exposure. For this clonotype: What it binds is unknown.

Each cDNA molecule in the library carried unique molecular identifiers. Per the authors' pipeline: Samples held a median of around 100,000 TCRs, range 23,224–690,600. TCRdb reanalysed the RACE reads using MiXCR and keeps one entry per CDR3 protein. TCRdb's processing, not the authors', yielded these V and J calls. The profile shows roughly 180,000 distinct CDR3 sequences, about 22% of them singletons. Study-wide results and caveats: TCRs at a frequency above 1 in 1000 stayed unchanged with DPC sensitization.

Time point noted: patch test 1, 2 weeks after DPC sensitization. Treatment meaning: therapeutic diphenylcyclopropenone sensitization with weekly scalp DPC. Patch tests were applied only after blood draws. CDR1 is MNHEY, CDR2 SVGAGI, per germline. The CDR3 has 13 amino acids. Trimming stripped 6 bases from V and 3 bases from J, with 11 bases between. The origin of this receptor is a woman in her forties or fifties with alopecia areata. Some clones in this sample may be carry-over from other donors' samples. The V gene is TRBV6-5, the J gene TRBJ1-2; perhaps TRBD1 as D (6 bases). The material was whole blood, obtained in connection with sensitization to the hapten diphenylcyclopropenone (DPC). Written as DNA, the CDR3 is TGTGCCAGCAGCTCGGGACACGACTATGGCTACACCTTC. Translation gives CASSSGHDYGYTF.